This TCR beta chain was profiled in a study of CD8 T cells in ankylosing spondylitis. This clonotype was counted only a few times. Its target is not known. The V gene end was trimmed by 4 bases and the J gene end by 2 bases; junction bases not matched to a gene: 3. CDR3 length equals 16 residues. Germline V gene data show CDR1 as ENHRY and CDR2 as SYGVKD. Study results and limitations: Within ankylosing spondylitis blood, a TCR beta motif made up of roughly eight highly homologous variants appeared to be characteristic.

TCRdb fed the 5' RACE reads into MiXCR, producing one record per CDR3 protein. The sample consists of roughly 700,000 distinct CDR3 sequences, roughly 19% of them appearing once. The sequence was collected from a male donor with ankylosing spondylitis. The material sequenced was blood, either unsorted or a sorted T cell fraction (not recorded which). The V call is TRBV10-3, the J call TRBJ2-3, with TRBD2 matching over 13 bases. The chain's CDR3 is CAISALAGGTTDTQYF. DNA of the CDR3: TGTGCCATCAGTGCACTAGCGGGGGGGACCACAGATACGCAGTATTTT.